Listed here are 15 T cell receptor beta chains from one sample, sequenced in a study of brain T cells in children with intractable seizures. Using immunoSEQ multiplex PCR, the repertoire was profiled, and TCRdb retains in-frame clones only, with some absent. The data hold 110,000 or so clones, with 90% to 95% observed a single time. The sample consisted of peripheral blood, taken at surgery. The receptors originated from a boy younger than two with hemimegalencephaly and intractable seizures.

The V and J genes are TRBV28 and TRBJ2-5; a weak D match, TRBD1 (5 bases). This CDR3 is 13 amino acids long. V was cut by 8 bases and J by 5 bases, with 15 bases left in between. Germline CDR1 and CDR2: MDHEN and SYDVKM. Here the CDR3 reads CASGKYHRETQYF. CDR3 bases: TGTGCCAGCGGCAAGTACCACAGGGAGACCCAGTACTTC.

The V call is TRBV10-3, the J call TRBJ1-1; D gene ambiguous. This CDR3 spans 13 amino acids. V lost 6 bases to trimming and J lost 0 bases, with 8 bases between them. Per germline, CDR1 ENHRY and CDR2 SYGVKD. The DNA for the CDR3 is TGTGCCATCAGGGTCGATCTGAACACTGAAGCTTTCTTT. Translated, it gives CAIRVDLNTEAFF.

This rearrangement joins TRBV6-6 to TRBJ1-2; D possibly corresponds to TRBD1 (5 bases). The CDR3 spans 13 residues. Germline V gene lookup returns CDR1 MNHNY and CDR2 SVGAGI (reference sequence). Trimming stripped 2 bases from V and 4 bases from J, with 8 bases between. In DNA, the CDR3 is TGTGCCAGCAGTTACGGGGGGAGCTATGGCTACACCTTC. This codes for CASSYGGSYGYTF.

J is TRBJ2-7 and V is TRBV9, with TRBD2 identical over 14 bases. The V gene end was trimmed by 3 bases and the J gene end by 7 bases; junction bases not matched to a gene: 15. Germline V lookup: CDR1 SGDLS, CDR2 YYNGEE. The CDR3 spans 18 residues. CDR3 loop: CASSESSGLAGVAGEQYF. Here the CDR3 DNA reads TGTGCCAGCAGCGAGAGTTCGGGACTAGCGGGAGTGGCGGGTGAGCAGTACTTC.

The rearrangement joins TRBV5-1 to TRBJ2-3; 10 bases fit TRBD1. Germline V gene sequence: CDR1 SGHRS, CDR2 YFSETQ. With V trimmed by 7 bases and J by 5 bases, 7 bases remained unmatched. This CDR3 contains 14 residues. This chain's CDR3 is CASLDRGLGDTQYF. Written as DNA, the CDR3 is TGCGCCAGCCTCGACAGGGGGCTTGGAGATACGCAGTATTTT.

V and J are TRBV28 and TRBJ1-3; D call uncertain. The V gene lost 6 bases and the J gene lost 0 bases, with 15 bases spanning the gap. CDR1 is MDHEN and CDR2 is SYDVKM in the germline V gene. The CDR3 consists of 16 residues. Written as DNA, the CDR3 is TGTGCCAGCAGCCTAGGACCCGGGGACTCTGGAAACACCATATATTTT. This translates into CASSLGPGDSGNTIYF. Supplemented by reference TRBV28 and TRBJ1-3, the full variable domain reads DVKVTQSSRYLVKRTGEKVFLECVQDMDHENMFWYRQDPGLGLRLIYFSYDVKMKEKGDIPEGYSVSREKKERFSLILESASTNQTSMYLCASSLGPGDSGNTIYFGEGSWLTVV.

This chain connects TRBV12-3 or TRBV12-4 to TRBJ2-7, with 9 positions matching TRBD1. V lost 0 bases, J lost 6 bases, and 0 bases stayed unmatched. The CDR3 covers 13 residues. The CDR3 here is CASSLATGGEQYF. CDR3 sequence (DNA): TGTGCCAGCAGTTTAGCGACAGGGGGCGAGCAGTACTTC.

This clone was counted a single time. This rearrangement joins TRBV18 to TRBJ1-2, with 9 bases that match TRBD1. CDR3 length: 13 amino acids. V was pared by 8 bases and J by 7 bases, with 8 bases of the junction left unmatched. CDR1 is KGHSH and CDR2 is LQKENI in the germline V gene. In DNA form, the CDR3 reads TGTGCCAGCCTGGAGGGACAGGGTACTGGCTACACCTTC. Translated: CASLEGQGTGYTF. The whole variable domain, remainder taken from reference TRBV18 and TRBJ1-2, is NAGVMQNPRHLVRRRGQEARLRCSPMKGHSHVYWYRQLPEEGLKFMVYLQKENIIDESGMPKERFSAEFPKEGPSILRIQQVVRGDSAAYFCASLEGQGTGYTFGSGTRLTVV.

The chain links TRBV6-2 or TRBV6-3 to TRBJ2-7; D possibly corresponds to TRBD1 (5 bases). Trimming took off 4 bases at V and 7 bases at J, with 14 bases between the two ends. The CDR3 contains 13 residues. Germline CDR1 reads MNHEY; CDR2 reads SVGEGT. The DNA for the CDR3 is TGTGCCAGCAGTTCCAGGGTACTGGGTGAGCAGTACTTC. Translating it yields CASSSRVLGEQYF.

The chain joins TRBV29-1 to TRBJ2-7, with D tentatively TRBD2 (6 bases). The CDR3 runs 14 residues. Trimming cost V 5 bases and J 4 bases, with 18 bases left between them. Looked up from germline, CDR1 is SQVTM and CDR2 is ANQGSEA. CDR3 protein: CSVSPLGRGYEQYF. CDR3 coding DNA: TGCAGCGTTTCCCCATTGGGGCGGGGATACGAGCAGTACTTC.

This chain uses TRBV9 with TRBJ2-5; D is unclear. The CDR3 contains 14 residues. Germline V gene data show CDR1 as SGDLS and CDR2 as YYNGEE. V was pared by 3 bases and J by 3 bases, with 12 bases between. The CDR3 sequence is CASSAAGLKETQYF. CDR3 nucleotides: TGTGCCAGCAGCGCCGCCGGGCTTAAAGAGACCCAGTACTTC.

This rearrangement joins TRBV3-1 (or the pseudogene TRBV3-2) to TRBJ1-5; D possibly corresponds to TRBD1 (6 bases). CDR3 length: 14 residues. V was cut by 4 bases and J by 2 bases, with 9 bases left in between. The germline V gene encodes CDR1 LGHDT and CDR2 YNNKEL (reference sequence). The CDR3 loop reads CASSLNRGNQPQHF. The CDR3 nucleotides read TGTGCCAGCAGCCTTAACAGGGGCAATCAGCCCCAGCATTTT.

The chain joins TRBV19 to TRBJ2-1; D unclear. V was clipped by 3 bases and J by 2 bases, with 11 bases between them. The CDR3 is 15 residues long. The germline V gene encodes CDR1 LNHDA and CDR2 SQIVND (reference sequence). The CDR3 region is CASSIGPPTYNEQFF. CDR3 coding DNA: TGTGCCAGTAGTATTGGGCCCCCGACCTACAATGAGCAGTTCTTC.

This clone has a handful of counts. The chain joins TRBV12-5 to TRBJ2-7; TRBD1 agrees at 9 bases. The V gene end was trimmed by 3 bases and the J gene end by 5 bases; junction bases not matched to a gene: 5. Germline V lookup: CDR1 LGHNT, CDR2 FRNRAP. This CDR3 is 14 amino acids long. CDR3 loop: CASGFGDRAHEQYF. CDR3 sequence (DNA): TGTGCTAGTGGTTTCGGGGACAGGGCCCACGAGCAGTACTTC. Complete variable domain (other parts from reference TRBV12-5 and TRBJ2-7): DARVTQTPRHKVTEMGQEVTMRCQPILGHNTVFWYRQTMMQGLELLAYFRNRAPLDDSGMPKDRFSAEMPDATLATLKIQPSEPRDSAVYFCASGFGDRAHEQYFGPGTRLTVT.

The genes are TRBV6-5 and TRBJ1-1; tentatively, D is TRBD1 (5 bases). From germline, CDR1 is MNHEY and CDR2 SVGAGI. The CDR3 spans 13 residues. The V gene lost 2 bases and the J gene lost 6 bases, with 10 bases spanning the gap. The CDR3 loop is CASSYRGRAEAFF. The DNA for the CDR3 is TGTGCCAGCAGTTACAGGGGTCGGGCTGAAGCTTTCTTT.